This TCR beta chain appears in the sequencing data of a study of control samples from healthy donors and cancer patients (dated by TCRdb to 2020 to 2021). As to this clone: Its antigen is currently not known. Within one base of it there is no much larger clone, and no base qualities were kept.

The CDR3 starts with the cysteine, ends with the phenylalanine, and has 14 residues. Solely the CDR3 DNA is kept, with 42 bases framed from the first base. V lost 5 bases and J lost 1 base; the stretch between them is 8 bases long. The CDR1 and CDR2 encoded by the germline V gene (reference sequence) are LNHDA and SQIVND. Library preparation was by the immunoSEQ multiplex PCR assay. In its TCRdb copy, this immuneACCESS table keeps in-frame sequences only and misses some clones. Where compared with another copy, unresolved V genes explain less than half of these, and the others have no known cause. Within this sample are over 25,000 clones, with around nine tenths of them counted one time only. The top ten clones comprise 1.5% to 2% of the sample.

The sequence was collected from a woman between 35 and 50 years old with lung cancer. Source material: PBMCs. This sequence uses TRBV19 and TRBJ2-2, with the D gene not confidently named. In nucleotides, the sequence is TGTGCCAGTAGTCCGGGTGGGAACACCGGGGAGCTGTTTTTT. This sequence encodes CASSPGGNTGELFF. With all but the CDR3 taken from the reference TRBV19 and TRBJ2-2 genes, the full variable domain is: DGGITQSPKYLFRKEGQNVTLSCEQNLNHDAMYWYRQDPGQGLRLIYYSQIVNDFQKGDIAEGYSVSREKKESFPLTVTSAQKNPTAFYLCASSPGGNTGELFFGEGSRLTVL.